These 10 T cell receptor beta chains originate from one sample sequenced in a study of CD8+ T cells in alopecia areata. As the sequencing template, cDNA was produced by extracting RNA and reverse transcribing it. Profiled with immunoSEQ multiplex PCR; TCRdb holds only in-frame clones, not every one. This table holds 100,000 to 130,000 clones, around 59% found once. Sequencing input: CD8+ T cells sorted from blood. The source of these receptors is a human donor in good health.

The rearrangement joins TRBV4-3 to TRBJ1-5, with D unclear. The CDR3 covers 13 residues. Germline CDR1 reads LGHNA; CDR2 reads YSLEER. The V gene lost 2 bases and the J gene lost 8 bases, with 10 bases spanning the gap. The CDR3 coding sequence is TGCGCCAGCAGCCAATCGCTTTTGGAGCCCCAGCATTTT. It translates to CASSQSLLEPQHF.

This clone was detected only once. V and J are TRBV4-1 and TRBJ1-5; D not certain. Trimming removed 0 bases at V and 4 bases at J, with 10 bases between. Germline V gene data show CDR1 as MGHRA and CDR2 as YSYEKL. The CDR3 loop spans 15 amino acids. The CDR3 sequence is CASSQDRASNQPQHF. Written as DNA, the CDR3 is TGCGCCAGCAGCCAAGATCGGGCAAGTAATCAGCCCCAGCATTTT.

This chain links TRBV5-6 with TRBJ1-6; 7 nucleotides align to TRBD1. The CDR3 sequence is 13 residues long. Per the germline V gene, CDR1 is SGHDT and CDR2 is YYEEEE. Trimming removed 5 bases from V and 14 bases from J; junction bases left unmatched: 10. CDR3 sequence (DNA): TGTGCCAGCAGATCCGGACAGGTATCCACCCTCCACTTT. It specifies CASRSGQVSTLHF.

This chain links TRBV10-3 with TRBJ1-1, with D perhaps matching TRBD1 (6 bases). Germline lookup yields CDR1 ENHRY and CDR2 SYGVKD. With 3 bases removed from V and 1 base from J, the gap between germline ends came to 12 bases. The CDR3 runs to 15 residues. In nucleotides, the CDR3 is TGTGCCATCAGTGAACTGCAGGGGTGGAACACTGAAGCTTTCTTT. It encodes CAISELQGWNTEAFF.

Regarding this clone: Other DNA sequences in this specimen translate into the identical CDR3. This chain's CDR3 is CASSFGTGDEQYF. Written as DNA, the CDR3 is TGTGCCAGCAGCTTCGGGACAGGGGACGAGCAGTACTTC. The chain links TRBV5-6 to TRBJ2-7; TRBD1 matches 10 bases. CDR1 is SGHDT, CDR2 YYEEEE, per germline. The CDR3 has 13 amino acids. V trimming: 2 bases; J trimming: 5 bases; junction bases outside the gene matches: 1.

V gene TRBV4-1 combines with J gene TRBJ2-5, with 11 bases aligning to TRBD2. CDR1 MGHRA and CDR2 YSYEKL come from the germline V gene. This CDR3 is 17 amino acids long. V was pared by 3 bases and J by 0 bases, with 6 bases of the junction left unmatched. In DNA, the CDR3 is TGCGCCAGCAGCCAGGCTAGCGGGGGGCGCTACCAAGAGACCCAGTACTTC. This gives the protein CASSQASGGRYQETQYF.

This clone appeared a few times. CDR3 DNA sequence: TGCAGCGTTGTCGGGGGACAGGGCCCCGAGCAGTACTTC. As protein: CSVVGGQGPEQYF. V and J are TRBV29-1 and TRBJ2-7; 9 bases line up with TRBD1. Germline CDR1 SQVTM, CDR2 ANQGSEA. This CDR3 comprises 13 residues. After removal of 4 bases from V and 6 bases from J, the junction contained 7 bases not matched to a gene.

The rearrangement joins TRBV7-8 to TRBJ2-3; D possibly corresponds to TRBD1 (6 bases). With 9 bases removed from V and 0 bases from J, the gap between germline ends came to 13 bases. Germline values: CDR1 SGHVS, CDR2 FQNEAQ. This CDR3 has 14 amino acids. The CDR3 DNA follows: TGTGCCAGTCAGTGGGGGCTAAGCACAGATACGCAGTATTTT. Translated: CASQWGLSTDTQYF.

The CDR3 nucleotides are TGTGCCAGCAGAGCGGAGGGGGATGAGCAGTTCTTC. Amino acids: CASRAEGDEQFF. This chain uses TRBV27 with TRBJ2-1; the D call may be TRBD1 or TRBD2 (6 bases each). The germline V gene has CDR1 MNHEY and CDR2 SMNVEV (reference sequence). The CDR3 has 12 amino acids. V lost 6 bases and J lost 8, with 11 bases in between.

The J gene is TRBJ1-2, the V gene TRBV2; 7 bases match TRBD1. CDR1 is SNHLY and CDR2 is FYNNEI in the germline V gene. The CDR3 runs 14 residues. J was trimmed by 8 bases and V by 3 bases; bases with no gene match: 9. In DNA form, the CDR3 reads TGTGCCAGCAGTGACGGGCAGGGGGGTGAGGGCTACACCTTC. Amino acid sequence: CASSDGQGGEGYTF.